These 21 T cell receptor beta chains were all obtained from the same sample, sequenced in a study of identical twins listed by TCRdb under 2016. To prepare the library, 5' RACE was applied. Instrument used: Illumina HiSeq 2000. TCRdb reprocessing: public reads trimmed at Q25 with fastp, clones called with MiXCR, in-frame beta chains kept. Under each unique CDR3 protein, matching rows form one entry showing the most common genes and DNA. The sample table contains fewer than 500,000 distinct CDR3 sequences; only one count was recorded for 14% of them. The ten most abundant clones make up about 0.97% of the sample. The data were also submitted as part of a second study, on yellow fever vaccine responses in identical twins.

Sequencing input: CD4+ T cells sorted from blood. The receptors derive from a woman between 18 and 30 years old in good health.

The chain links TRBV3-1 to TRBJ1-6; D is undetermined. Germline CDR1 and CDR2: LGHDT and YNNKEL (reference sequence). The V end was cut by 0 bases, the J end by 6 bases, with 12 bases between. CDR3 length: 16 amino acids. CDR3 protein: CASSQEIGVLNSPLHF. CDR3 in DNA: TGTGCCAGCAGCCAAGAAATTGGGGTGCTTAATTCACCCCTCCACTTT.

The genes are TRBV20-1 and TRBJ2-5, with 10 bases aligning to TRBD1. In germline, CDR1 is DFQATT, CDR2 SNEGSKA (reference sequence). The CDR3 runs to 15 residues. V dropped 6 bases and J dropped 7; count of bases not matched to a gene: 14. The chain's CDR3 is CSAPPLGTGEGTQYF. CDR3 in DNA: TGCAGTGCCCCCCCTCTCGGGACAGGGGAGGGGACCCAGTACTTC.

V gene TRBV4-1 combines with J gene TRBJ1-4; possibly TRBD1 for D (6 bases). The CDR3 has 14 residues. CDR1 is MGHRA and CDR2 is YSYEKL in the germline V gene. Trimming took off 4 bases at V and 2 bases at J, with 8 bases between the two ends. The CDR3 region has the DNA TGCGCCAGCAGCCCACAGGGTACTAATGAAAAACTGTTTTTT. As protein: CASSPQGTNEKLFF.

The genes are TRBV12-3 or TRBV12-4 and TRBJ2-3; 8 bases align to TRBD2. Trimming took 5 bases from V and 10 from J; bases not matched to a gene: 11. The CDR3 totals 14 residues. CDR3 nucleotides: TGTGCCAGCAGTCTCAGCGGGGGAGGGGCGGCGCAGTATTTT. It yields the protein CASSLSGGGAAQYF.

The CDR3 coding sequence is TGTGCCAGCAGCGTAGCAGCGGGGGGATCCGACGAGCAGTACTTC. It specifies CASSVAAGGSDEQYF. This chain joins TRBV9 and TRBJ2-7; 9 nucleotides align to TRBD2. Germline values: CDR1 SGDLS, CDR2 YYNGEE. Trimming cost V 0 bases and J 5 bases; bases outside gene matches: 6. CDR3 size: 15 residues.

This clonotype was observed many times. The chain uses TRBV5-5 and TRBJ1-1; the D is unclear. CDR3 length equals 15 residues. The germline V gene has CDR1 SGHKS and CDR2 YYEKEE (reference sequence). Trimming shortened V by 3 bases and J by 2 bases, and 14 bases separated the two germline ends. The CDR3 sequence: CASSSQSAVNTEAFF. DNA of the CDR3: TGTGCCAGCAGCTCCCAATCTGCAGTCAACACTGAAGCTTTCTTT.

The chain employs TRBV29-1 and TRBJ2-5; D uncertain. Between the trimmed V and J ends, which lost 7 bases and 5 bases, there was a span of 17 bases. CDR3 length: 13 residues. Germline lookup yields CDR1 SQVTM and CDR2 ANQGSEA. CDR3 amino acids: CSGRTASGETQYF. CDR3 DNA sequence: TGCAGCGGTCGGACGGCCAGTGGGGAGACCCAGTACTTC.

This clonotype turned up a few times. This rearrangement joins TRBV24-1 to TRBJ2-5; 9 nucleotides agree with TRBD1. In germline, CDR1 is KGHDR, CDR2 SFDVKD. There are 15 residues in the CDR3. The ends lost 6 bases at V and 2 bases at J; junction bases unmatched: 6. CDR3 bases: TGTGCCACCAGTCGCACAGGGGGCCGGCAAGAGACCCAGTACTTC. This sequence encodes CATSRTGGRQETQYF.

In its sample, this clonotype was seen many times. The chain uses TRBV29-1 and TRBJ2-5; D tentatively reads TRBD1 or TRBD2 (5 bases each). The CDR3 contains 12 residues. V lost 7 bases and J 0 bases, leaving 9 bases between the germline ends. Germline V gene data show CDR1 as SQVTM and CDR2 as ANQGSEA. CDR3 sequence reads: CSGLGDQETQYF. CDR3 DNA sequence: TGCAGCGGACTGGGGGACCAAGAGACCCAGTACTTC.

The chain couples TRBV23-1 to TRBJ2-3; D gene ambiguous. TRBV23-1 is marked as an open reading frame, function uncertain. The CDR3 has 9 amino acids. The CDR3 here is CGGTDTQYF. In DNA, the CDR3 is TGCGGGGGAACAGATACGCAGTATTTT.

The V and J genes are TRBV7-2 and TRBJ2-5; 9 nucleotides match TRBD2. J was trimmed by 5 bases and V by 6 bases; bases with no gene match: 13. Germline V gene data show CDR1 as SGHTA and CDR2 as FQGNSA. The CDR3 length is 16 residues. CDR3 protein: CASSLGPGLAEETQYF. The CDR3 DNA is TGTGCCAGCAGTTTGGGTCCGGGACTAGCAGAGGAGACCCAGTACTTC.

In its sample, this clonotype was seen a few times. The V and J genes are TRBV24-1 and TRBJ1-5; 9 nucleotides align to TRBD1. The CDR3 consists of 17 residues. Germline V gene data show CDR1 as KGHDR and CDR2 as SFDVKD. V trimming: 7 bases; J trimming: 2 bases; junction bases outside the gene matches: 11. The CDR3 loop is CATSPGGTGSGNQPQHF. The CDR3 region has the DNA TGTGCCACCAGCCCTGGCGGGACAGGGTCCGGCAATCAGCCCCAGCATTTT.

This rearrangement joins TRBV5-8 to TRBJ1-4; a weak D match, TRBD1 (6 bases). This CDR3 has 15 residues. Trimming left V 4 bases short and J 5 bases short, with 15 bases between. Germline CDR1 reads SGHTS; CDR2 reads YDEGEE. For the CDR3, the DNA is TGTGCCAGCAGCGCCGGGACATGGCGAAATGAAAAACTGTTTTTT. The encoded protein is CASSAGTWRNEKLFF.

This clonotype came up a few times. The CDR3 spells CATNAQRGYEQYF. CDR3 sequence (DNA): TGTGCCACCAACGCCCAGCGAGGATACGAGCAGTACTTC. This sequence joins TRBV15 and TRBJ2-7; no firm D call. Germline V gene data show CDR1 as LNHNV and CDR2 as YYDKDF (reference sequence). V shed 7 bases and J shed 4 bases, with 14 bases lying between them. The CDR3 loop spans 13 amino acids.

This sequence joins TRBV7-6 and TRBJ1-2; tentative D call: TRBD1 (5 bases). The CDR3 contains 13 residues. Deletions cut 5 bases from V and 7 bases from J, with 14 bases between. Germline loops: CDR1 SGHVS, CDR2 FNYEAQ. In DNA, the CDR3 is TGTGCCAGCAGCCCCCTTGCAGGGTTTGGCTACACCTTC. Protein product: CASSPLAGFGYTF. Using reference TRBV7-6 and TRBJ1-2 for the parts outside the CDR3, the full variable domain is GAGVSQSPRYKVTKRGQDVALRCDPISGHVSLYWYRQALGQGPEFLTYFNYEAQQDKSGLPNDRFSAERPEGSISTLTIQRTEQRDSAMYRCASSPLAGFGYTFGSGTRLTVV.

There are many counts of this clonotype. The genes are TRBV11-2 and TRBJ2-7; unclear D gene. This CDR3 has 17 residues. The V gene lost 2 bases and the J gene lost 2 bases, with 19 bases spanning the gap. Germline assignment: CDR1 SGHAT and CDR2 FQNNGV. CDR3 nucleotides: TGTGCCAGCAGCTTATATCCACCTCACACGTTACCCTACGAGCAGTACTTC. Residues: CASSLYPPHTLPYEQYF.

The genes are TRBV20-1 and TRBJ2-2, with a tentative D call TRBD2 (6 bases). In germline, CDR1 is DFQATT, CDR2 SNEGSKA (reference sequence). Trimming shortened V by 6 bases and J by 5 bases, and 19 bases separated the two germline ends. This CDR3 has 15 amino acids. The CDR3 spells CSAGERARWTGELFF. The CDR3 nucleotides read TGCAGTGCGGGGGAGCGGGCGCGGTGGACCGGGGAGCTGTTTTTT.

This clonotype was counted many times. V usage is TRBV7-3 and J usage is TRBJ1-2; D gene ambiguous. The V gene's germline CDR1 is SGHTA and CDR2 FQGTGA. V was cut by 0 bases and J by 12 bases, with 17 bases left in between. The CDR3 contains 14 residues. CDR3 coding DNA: TGTGCCAGCAGCTTAACCGGGTCCGAGAGGATCAACACCTTC. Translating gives CASSLTGSERINTF.

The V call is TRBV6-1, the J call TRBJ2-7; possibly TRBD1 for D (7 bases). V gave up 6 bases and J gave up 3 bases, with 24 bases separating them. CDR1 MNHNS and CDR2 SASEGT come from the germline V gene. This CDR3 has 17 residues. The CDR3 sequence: CASSQTGVAETVYEQYF. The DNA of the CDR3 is TGTGCCAGCAGCCAAACAGGGGTAGCGGAGACGGTCTACGAGCAGTACTTC.

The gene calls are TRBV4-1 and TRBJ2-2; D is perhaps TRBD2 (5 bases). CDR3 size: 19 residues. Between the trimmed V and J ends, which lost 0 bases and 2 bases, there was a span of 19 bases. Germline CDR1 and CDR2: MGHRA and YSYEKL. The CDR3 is CASSQDSSGVRSNTGELFF. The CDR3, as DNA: TGCGCCAGCAGCCAAGATTCTTCCGGGGTCCGGTCCAACACCGGGGAGCTGTTTTTT.

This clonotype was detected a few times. In nucleotides, the CDR3 is TGTGCCAGCTCGGAACCTGGGGCCAACGTCCTGACTTTC. It translates to CASSEPGANVLTF. The V and J genes are TRBV6-1 and TRBJ2-6; unclear D gene. Germline CDR1 reads MNHNS; CDR2 reads SASEGT. V was shortened by 8 bases and J by 2 bases, with 7 bases between the two germline ends. CDR3 length: 13 residues.